Listed below are T cell receptor beta chains from one sample, sequenced in a study of blood T cell repertoires in COVID-19. The repertoire was sequenced with immunoSEQ multiplex PCR; TCRdb's copy has only in-frame clones and lacks some. The table records some 170,000 clones, roughly 84% of them present only once. The sequenced sample consisted of peripheral blood. These receptors came from a woman of 80 years or more with active or convalescent COVID-19. The CDR3 runs from the conserved cysteine through the conserved F or W. The order of the fields is CDR3 length, clone size, V gene, D gene, J gene, CDR3 protein, CDR3 DNA. The D gene is left open where the match is weak. The size entry is marked missing in some rows and otherwise reads once, few, many or a size class.

>14|-|TRBV2|-|TRBJ2-7
CASNQGGSSYEQYF
TGTGCCAGCAATCAGGGCGGAAGCTCCTACGAGCAGTACTTC
>14|once|TRBV10-3|-|TRBJ1-1
CATTGKPGDTEAFF
TGTGCCACGACGGGAAAGCCGGGGGACACTGAAGCTTTCTTT
>15|many|TRBV19|TRBD1|TRBJ1-3
CASTRRGQGGNTIYF
TGTGCCAGTACCCGGCGAGGACAGGGAGGAAACACCATATATTTT
>14|-|TRBV27|-|TRBJ1-1
CASSLSYGNTEAFF
TGTGCCAGCAGTTTATCGTACGGGAACACTGAAGCTTTCTTT
>16|-|TRBV4-3|-|TRBJ1-2
CASSWGGSFPNYGYTF
TGCGCCAGCAGCTGGGGGGGCTCCTTCCCTAACTATGGCTACACCTTC
>14|-|TRBV7-8|TRBD1|TRBJ1-2
CASSLGYRGFGYTF
TGTGCCAGCAGCTTAGGGTACAGGGGATTTGGCTACACCTTC
>15|-|TRBV6-5|-|TRBJ1-1
CASSPMGGVSTEAFF
TGTGCCAGCAGTCCGATGGGGGGGGTGTCCACTGAAGCTTTCTTT
>13|-|TRBV28|-|TRBJ1-1
CASSLPGRTEAFF
TGTGCCAGCAGTTTACCTGGGAGGACTGAAGCTTTCTTT
>16|-|TRBV2|TRBD1|TRBJ1-6
CASSTPGQGINLALHF
TGTGCCAGCAGTACGCCGGGACAGGGAATAAATTTGGCCCTCCACTTT
>13|-|TRBV29-1|TRBD1|TRBJ1-2
CSVDRTGAGGYTF
TGCAGCGTTGATCGGACAGGGGCCGGTGGCTACACCTTC
>16|-|TRBV7-8|TRBD1|TRBJ2-4
CASSPEQGRTKNIQYF
TGTGCCAGCAGCCCCGAACAGGGGCGAACCAAAAACATTCAGTACTTC
>14|-|TRBV7-2|-|TRBJ2-2
CASSLGGVIRELFF
TGTGCCAGCAGCTTAGGGGGGGTAATCCGGGAGCTGTTTTTT
>16|-|TRBV7-8|TRBD1|TRBJ2-3
CASSPRPGGGTDTQYF
TGTGCCAGCAGCCCTCGCCCAGGGGGCGGCACAGATACGCAGTATTTT
>13|-|TRBV6-2/TRBV6-3|-|TRBJ1-1
CASSYRDTNEAFF
TGTGCCAGCAGTTACAGGGACACAAACGAAGCTTTCTTT
>13|-|TRBV27|TRBD1|TRBJ1-2
CASAGTGIYGYTF
TGTGCCAGCGCTGGGACAGGGATTTATGGCTACACCTTC
>18|-|TRBV7-6|-|TRBJ2-1
CASSLLPLSGGSYNEQFF
TGTGCCAGCAGCCTGCTCCCTCTCTCAGGAGGCTCCTACAATGAGCAGTTCTTC